This T cell receptor beta chain was sequenced for a study of response to subunit inactivated influenza vaccine. TCRdb called the RT-PCR reads again in MiXCR, with one record for every CDR3 protein. The data hold 710,000 or so distinct CDR3 sequences, with roughly 14% observed a single time. Study-level points and caveats: A suggestion made by the authors is that each seasonal influenza vaccination recruits few new T cells.

The CDR3 spans 16 residues. Germline loops: CDR1 DFQATT, CDR2 SNEGSKA (reference sequence). The ends were cut back, 0 bases at V and 2 bases at J, with 17 bases in the middle. A note on this clonotype: The antigen is not known.

The starting material was PBMCs from blood, obtained 11 to 12 days after vaccination. This TCR came from a man aged 45-65 years who received an inactivated influenza vaccine. This chain uses TRBV20-1 with TRBJ2-7, with D unclear. CDR3 sequence reads: CSARDRQGLPPYEQYF. As DNA, the CDR3 is TGCAGTGCTAGAGATCGCCAAGGGCTGCCACCCTACGAGCAGTACTTC.